One T cell receptor (beta chain) is described in this entry. The target antigen is unknown. The data are from a study of cytomegalovirus exposure and HLA in healthy donors. Overall study: Earlier, 150 million to 200 million T cells were analyzed, and 90 million to 140 million unique TCR beta sequences were found among them. Findings and caveats of the study: Analyses of presence/absence relied on an assumption of roughly uniform sequencing depth across donors.

The PCR made use of 60 Vbeta and 13 Jbeta primers. The assay was immunoSEQ multiplex PCR, and TCRdb's table has in-frame clones only and misses some. This sample has approximately 200,000 clones; 80% to 85% occur once, and the top ten carry around 6.3%. V lost 1 base to trimming and J lost 5 bases, with 6 bases between them. The CDR3 sequence is 14 residues long. Germline V lookup: CDR1 SEHNR, CDR2 FQNEAQ (reference sequence). V is TRBV7-9 and J is TRBJ1-6; D is unclear. Sequencing was carried out using PBMCs. The sequence derives from a woman in her fifties or sixties in good health and CMV-seropositive. The CDR3, as DNA: TGTGCCAGCAGCTTAGTGCAGGATAATTCACCCCTCCACTTT. Translation: CASSLVQDNSPLHF.